These 29 T cell receptor beta chains were sequenced from one sample in a study of identical twins. TCRdb passed the 5' RACE reads through MiXCR, listing each CDR3 protein once. There are hundreds of thousands of distinct CDR3 sequences in the sample; approximately 6% occur only once, and 1.5% to 2% lies in the top ten. Sequenced material: naive T cells sorted from blood. The receptors come from a man between 18 and 35 years old in good health.

This clonotype was observed many times. This rearrangement joins TRBV5-6 to TRBJ2-2, with TRBD2 matching 7 bases. The CDR3 loop spans 14 amino acids. Looked up from germline, CDR1 is SGHDT and CDR2 is YYEEEE. With V trimmed by 6 bases and J by 7 bases, 9 bases remained unmatched. As DNA, the CDR3 is TGTGCCAGCAAGGAAGGGACTAAGCACGGGGAGCTGTTTTTT. This translates into CASKEGTKHGELFF.

This chain uses TRBV5-1 with TRBJ2-2, with D possibly TRBD2 on 5 matching bases. The CDR3 runs 15 residues. V was cut by 0 bases and J by 5 bases, with 11 bases left in between. From germline, CDR1 is SGHRS and CDR2 YFSETQ. DNA for the CDR3: TGCGCCAGCAGCTTGGGCCCCAGAGGGACCGGGGAGCTGTTTTTT. Encoded protein: CASSLGPRGTGELFF.

The CDR3 spells CSARGTPGQGFQETQYF. DNA of the CDR3: TGCAGTGCTAGGGGGACACCGGGACAGGGGTTCCAAGAGACCCAGTACTTC. The chain couples TRBV20-1 to TRBJ2-5; TRBD1 aligns across 10 bases. After removal of 3 bases from V and 1 base from J, the junction contained 11 bases not matched to a gene. This CDR3 region has 17 residues. The germline gives CDR1 DFQATT, CDR2 SNEGSKA (reference sequence).

The chain has TRBV7-7 and TRBJ2-1; 15 nucleotides agree with TRBD2. Germline lookup yields CDR1 SSHAT and CDR2 FNYEAQ (reference sequence). The V gene end was trimmed by 0 bases and the J gene end by 7 bases; junction bases not matched to a gene: 4. This CDR3 has 17 amino acids. This CDR3 reads CASSLAGLAGGRNEQFF. The DNA of the CDR3 is TGTGCCAGCAGCTTAGCCGGACTAGCGGGAGGGAGGAATGAGCAGTTCTTC.

This clonotype appeared many times. This rearrangement joins TRBV12-3 or TRBV12-4 to TRBJ1-2, with D maybe TRBD1 (5 bases). The ends were cut back, 5 bases at V and 8 bases at J, with 12 bases in the middle. The CDR3 has 12 amino acids. CDR3 residues: CASSLIREGYTF. The CDR3 nucleotides read TGTGCCAGCAGTCTCATCAGGGAAGGCTACACCTTC.

This clonotype was detected only a few times. V usage is TRBV25-1 and J usage is TRBJ2-7; 8 bases are a match to TRBD1. Germline CDR1 MGHDK, CDR2 SYGVNS. The CDR3 has 12 amino acids. The ends lost 8 bases at V and 7 bases at J; junction bases unmatched: 7. CDR3 sequence reads: CASGQGAREQYF. CDR3 coding DNA: TGTGCCAGCGGACAGGGAGCTCGGGAGCAGTACTTC.

The table lists this clonotype with many counts. The CDR3 here is CASSLSDVTEAFF. The CDR3 region has the DNA TGTGCCAGCAGTTTATCTGACGTAACTGAAGCTTTCTTT. V usage is TRBV27 and J usage is TRBJ1-1; no reliable D call. CDR1 is MNHEY, CDR2 SMNVEV, per germline (reference sequence). The ends were cut back, 0 bases at V and 5 bases at J, with 7 bases in the middle. CDR3 length equals 13 residues.

This clonotype was detected a few times. V gene TRBV7-9 combines with J gene TRBJ2-7, with 11 nucleotides matching TRBD2. With V trimmed by 0 bases and J by 7 bases, 2 bases remained unmatched. Per the germline V gene, CDR1 is SEHNR and CDR2 is FQNEAQ (reference sequence). This CDR3 comprises 14 residues. The CDR3 here is CASSLARTSGEQYF. The CDR3, as DNA: TGTGCCAGCAGCTTAGCGAGGACTAGCGGGGAGCAGTACTTC.

This clonotype was counted at least ten times. The gene calls are TRBV12-3 or TRBV12-4 and TRBJ2-7; D remains unclear. This CDR3 has 14 amino acids. Trimming pared 5 bases from V and 6 bases from J, leaving 17 bases between. The CDR3 sequence: CASSPPGISREQYF. CDR3 DNA: TGTGCCAGCAGTCCGCCCGGAATATCCCGCGAGCAGTACTTC.

In its sample, this clonotype was seen many times. This chain connects TRBV28 to TRBJ2-7, with D tentatively TRBD2 (5 bases). Trimming removed 2 bases at V and 7 bases at J, with 12 bases between. Germline CDR1 is MDHEN and CDR2 is SYDVKM. The CDR3 is made up of 13 amino acids. As DNA, the CDR3 is TGTGCCAGCAGTTTAAGCGGCTTAGGAGAGCAGTACTTC. As protein: CASSLSGLGEQYF.

This clonotype has only a few counts. The chain is built from TRBV6-1 and TRBJ1-5; D ambiguous. This CDR3 has 14 amino acids. Per the germline V gene, CDR1 is MNHNS and CDR2 is SASEGT. V lost 9 bases and J 7 bases, leaving 19 bases between the germline ends. The CDR3 DNA is TGTGCCAGTAAAGACGGACTAAAGGGCCAGCCCCAGCATTTT. Translation gives CASKDGLKGQPQHF.

The chain is built from TRBV5-1 and TRBJ2-2, with TRBD2 as a possible D gene (5 bases). V lost 0 bases to trimming and J lost 0 bases, with 21 bases between them. CDR3 size: 20 residues. Germline V gene data show CDR1 as SGHRS and CDR2 as YFSETQ. The CDR3 sequence: CASSLAPTPAGKSNTGELFF. The CDR3 DNA sequence: TGCGCCAGCAGCTTGGCCCCAACTCCGGCGGGCAAGTCGAACACCGGGGAGCTGTTTTTT.

This clonotype was picked up a small number of times. This rearrangement joins TRBV5-1 to TRBJ1-1; weak D call: TRBD1 (6 bases). The germline V gene encodes CDR1 SGHRS and CDR2 YFSETQ. Trimming cost V 3 bases and J 2 bases, with 17 bases left between them. This CDR3 has 16 residues. The chain's CDR3 is CASSSSPTGLNTEAFF. CDR3 nucleotide sequence: TGCGCCAGCAGCTCTAGCCCGACAGGACTCAACACTGAAGCTTTCTTT.

A few counts support this clonotype. The chain carries TRBV3-1 and TRBJ2-1; tentatively, D is TRBD2 (6 bases). The germline CDR1 and CDR2 sequences are LGHDT and YNNKEL (reference sequence). V shed 4 bases and J shed 3 bases, with 22 bases lying between them. The CDR3 runs 18 residues. The CDR3 reads CASSPPFLRDQSYNEQFF. The CDR3 coding sequence is TGTGCCAGCAGCCCCCCATTTTTGCGGGATCAAAGCTACAATGAGCAGTTCTTC.

The chain couples TRBV4-1 to TRBJ2-5; 12 bases agree with TRBD2. This CDR3 spans 20 amino acids. CDR1 is MGHRA, CDR2 YSYEKL, per germline. With 3 bases clipped from V and 4 bases from J, the junction kept 18 bases outside the gene matches. DNA of the CDR3: TGCGCCAGCAGCCAGATCGGACTAGCGGGAAGGACCCAATCCAGAGAGACCCAGTACTTC. Translating gives CASSQIGLAGRTQSRETQYF.

This clonotype was detected only a few times. J is TRBJ2-5 and V is TRBV20-1; D could derive from TRBD1 or TRBD2 (5 bases each). Per the germline V gene, CDR1 is DFQATT and CDR2 is SNEGSKA (reference sequence). The CDR3 extends over 17 amino acids. The germline V and J ends were trimmed by 1 base and 2 bases, with 20 bases remaining between them. The CDR3 sequence: CSARGGVRDGPQETQYF. The CDR3, as DNA: TGCAGTGCTAGAGGAGGGGTCCGGGACGGCCCGCAAGAGACCCAGTACTTC.

The table lists this clonotype with a few counts. CDR3 residues: CATTGGPTYEQYF. The CDR3 nucleotides read TGTGCCACGACGGGGGGTCCCACCTACGAGCAGTACTTC. The chain is built from TRBV10-3 and TRBJ2-7; 7 bases map to TRBD2. After removal of 10 bases from V and 2 bases from J, the junction contained 8 bases not matched to a gene. The CDR3 totals 13 residues. The germline V gene has CDR1 ENHRY and CDR2 SYGVKD.

This clonotype occurred a few times. The chain uses TRBV7-2 and TRBJ2-7, with 9 bases fitting TRBD1. The CDR3 runs 15 residues. Losses at the gene ends were 4 bases for V and 4 bases for J; bases not matched to a gene: 8. The germline CDR1 and CDR2 sequences are SGHTA and FQGNSA. CDR3: CASSSRGTGKYEQYF. In DNA, the CDR3 is TGTGCCAGCAGCTCCCGGGGGACAGGGAAATACGAGCAGTACTTC.

This clonotype appeared many times. This sequence joins TRBV29-1 and TRBJ2-1; 10 nucleotides line up with TRBD1. J lost 5 bases, V lost 4 bases, and 5 bases had no gene match. Looked up from germline, CDR1 is SQVTM and CDR2 is ANQGSEA. This CDR3 has 14 amino acids. The CDR3 protein is CSVAQDRGDNEQFF. CDR3 in DNA: TGCAGCGTTGCCCAGGACAGGGGGGACAATGAGCAGTTCTTC.

The chain joins TRBV6-5 to TRBJ2-7; D gene ambiguous. Deletions cut 2 bases from V and 5 bases from J, with 16 bases between. This CDR3 has 15 amino acids. Germline V gives CDR1 MNHEY, CDR2 SVGAGI. The CDR3: CASSYPGTLRDEQYF. CDR3 nucleotides: TGTGCCAGCAGTTACCCGGGCACCCTTCGGGACGAGCAGTACTTC.

The table lists this clonotype with many counts. CDR3 region: CASTHSGSTDTQYF. CDR3 DNA sequence: TGTGCCAGCACACATAGCGGGAGCACAGATACGCAGTATTTT. The V and J genes are TRBV12-3 or TRBV12-4 and TRBJ2-3; TRBD2 agrees at 7 bases. V was clipped by 7 bases and J by 0 bases; unmatched bases: 4. The CDR3 runs to 14 residues.

This clonotype was found many times. The chain carries TRBV20-1 and TRBJ1-2; no clear D. The CDR3 extends over 14 amino acids. V lost 3 bases and J 7 bases, leaving 18 bases between the germline ends. CDR1 is DFQATT, CDR2 SNEGSKA, per germline (reference sequence). The CDR3 DNA reads as TGCAGTGCTAGCCACTCCACAGTGATCCGTGGCTACACCTTC. It encodes CSASHSTVIRGYTF.

Ten or more counts support this clonotype. This rearrangement joins TRBV6-1 to TRBJ2-3; 10 bases align to TRBD2. This CDR3 region has 18 residues. The V and J ends lost 4 bases and 2 bases, in that order; junction bases with no gene match: 12. The germline CDR1 and CDR2 sequences are MNHNS and SASEGT. This CDR3 reads CASSGSGRALPPTDTQYF. CDR3 DNA sequence: TGTGCCAGCAGTGGAAGCGGGAGGGCCCTTCCTCCCACAGATACGCAGTATTTT.

V gene TRBV3-1 combines with J gene TRBJ1-5; maybe TRBD1 (5 bases). Per the germline V gene, CDR1 is LGHDT and CDR2 is YNNKEL (reference sequence). The CDR3 is made up of 14 amino acids. V lost 0 bases and J lost 5, with 8 bases in between. As DNA, the CDR3 is TGTGCCAGCAGCCAAGACACAGGCGATCAGCCCCAGCATTTT. This encodes CASSQDTGDQPQHF.

In this sample, this clonotype turned up many times. Here the CDR3 reads CASSELGQGVYEQFF. As DNA, the CDR3 is TGTGCCAGCAGTGAATTGGGGCAGGGAGTGTATGAGCAGTTCTTC. V is TRBV25-1 and J is TRBJ2-1; possibly TRBD1 or TRBD2 for D (5 bases each). This CDR3 has 15 amino acids. Germline CDR1 and CDR2: MGHDK and SYGVNS. The V end was cut by 1 base, the J end by 8 bases, with 15 bases between.

This clonotype appeared many times. The rearrangement joins TRBV20-1 to TRBJ2-5, with 7 bases lining up with TRBD1. The V gene's germline CDR1 is DFQATT and CDR2 SNEGSKA (reference sequence). With 2 bases clipped from V and 5 bases from J, the junction kept 5 bases outside the gene matches. The CDR3 has 13 residues. CDR3 residues: CSARLTGVETQYF. CDR3 coding DNA: TGCAGTGCTAGACTAACAGGGGTGGAGACCCAGTACTTC.

In regard to this clonotype: A read error may explain this, as a much larger clone is one base away. Likely a read error: the CDR3 ends without its conserved phenylalanine or tryptophan. The chain recombines TRBV29-1 with TRBJ2-7, with a weak D call TRBD2 (6 bases). Germline assignment: CDR1 SQVTM and CDR2 ANQGSEA. This CDR3 comprises 13 residues. V lost 7 bases and J 3 bases, leaving 16 bases between the germline ends. This CDR3 reads CSATLANLYEQYL. DNA of the CDR3: TGCAGCGCCACACTAGCAAACCTCTACGAGCAGTACCTC.

Many counts were recorded for this clonotype. The genes are TRBV18 and TRBJ1-2; D is uncertain. Deletions cut 2 bases from V and 8 bases from J, with 9 bases between. Germline V gives CDR1 KGHSH, CDR2 LQKENI. The CDR3 contains 12 residues. CDR3 sequence: CASSPRLTGYTF. The CDR3 nucleotides read TGTGCCAGCTCACCAAGGCTGACGGGCTACACCTTC.

In its sample, this clonotype was seen a few times. In DNA, the CDR3 is TGTGCCAGCAGTTTAAAGGCAGGGGGAGAAGGGAATCAGCCCCAGCATTTT. Its protein product is CASSLKAGGEGNQPQHF. The chain couples TRBV27 to TRBJ1-5; 7 bases line up with TRBD1. The CDR3 is 17 residues long. The ends lost 2 bases at V and 4 bases at J; junction bases unmatched: 11. Per germline, CDR1 MNHEY and CDR2 SMNVEV (reference sequence).